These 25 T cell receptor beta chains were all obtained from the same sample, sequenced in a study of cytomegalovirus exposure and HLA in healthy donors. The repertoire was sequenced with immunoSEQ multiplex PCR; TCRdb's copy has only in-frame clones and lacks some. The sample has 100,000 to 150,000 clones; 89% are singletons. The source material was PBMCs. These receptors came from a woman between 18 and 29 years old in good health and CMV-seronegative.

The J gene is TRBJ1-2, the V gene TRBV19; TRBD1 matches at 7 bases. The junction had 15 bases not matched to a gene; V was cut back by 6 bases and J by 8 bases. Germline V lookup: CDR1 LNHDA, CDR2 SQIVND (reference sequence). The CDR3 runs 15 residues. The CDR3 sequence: CASRGMDRPRRGYTF. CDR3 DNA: TGTGCCAGTAGGGGAATGGACAGGCCGAGAAGGGGCTACACCTTC.

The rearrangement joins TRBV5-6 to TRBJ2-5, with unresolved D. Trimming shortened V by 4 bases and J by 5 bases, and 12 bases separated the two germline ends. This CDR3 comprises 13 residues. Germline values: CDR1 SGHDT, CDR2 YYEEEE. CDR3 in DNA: TGTGCCAGCAGCCGAGGCATCCCGGAGACCCAGTACTTC. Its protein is CASSRGIPETQYF.

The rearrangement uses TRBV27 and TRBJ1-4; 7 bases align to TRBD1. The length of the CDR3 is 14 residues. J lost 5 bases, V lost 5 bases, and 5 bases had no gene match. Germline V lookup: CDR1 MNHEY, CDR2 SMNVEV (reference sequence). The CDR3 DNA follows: TGTGCCAGCAGTGAGGACAGGTGGAATGAAAAACTGTTTTTT. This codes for CASSEDRWNEKLFF.

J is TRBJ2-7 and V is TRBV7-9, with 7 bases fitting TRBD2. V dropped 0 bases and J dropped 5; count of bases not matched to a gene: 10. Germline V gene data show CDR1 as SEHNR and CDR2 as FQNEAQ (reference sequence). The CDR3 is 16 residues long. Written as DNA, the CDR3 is TGTGCCAGCAGCTTAGCGTCGGGACTAACCGACCACGAGCAGTACTTC. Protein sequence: CASSLASGLTDHEQYF.

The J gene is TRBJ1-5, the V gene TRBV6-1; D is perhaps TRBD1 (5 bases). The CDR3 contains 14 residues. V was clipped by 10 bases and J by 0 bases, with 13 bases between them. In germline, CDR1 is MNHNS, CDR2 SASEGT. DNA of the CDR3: TGTGCCACCCTACAGGCTTATAGCAATCAGCCCCAGCATTTT. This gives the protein CATLQAYSNQPQHF.

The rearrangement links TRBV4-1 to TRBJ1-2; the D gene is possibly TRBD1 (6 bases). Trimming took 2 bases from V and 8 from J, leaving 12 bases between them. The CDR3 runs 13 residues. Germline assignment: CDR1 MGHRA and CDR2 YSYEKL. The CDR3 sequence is CASSQHQQGGYTF. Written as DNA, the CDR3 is TGCGCCAGCAGCCAACACCAACAGGGCGGCTACACCTTC.

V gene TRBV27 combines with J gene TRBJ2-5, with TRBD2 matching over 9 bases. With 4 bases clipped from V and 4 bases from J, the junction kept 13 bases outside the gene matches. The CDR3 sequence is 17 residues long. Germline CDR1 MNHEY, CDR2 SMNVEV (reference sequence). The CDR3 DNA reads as TGTGCCAGCAGTTCGTTCGATGCGGGAGGGCCGGGAGAGACCCAGTACTTC. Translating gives CASSSFDAGGPGETQYF.

Here the CDR3 reads CASSNSGSNYGYTF. In nucleotides, the CDR3 is TGCGCCAGCAGCAATTCAGGGTCCAACTATGGCTACACCTTC. V is TRBV10-1 and J is TRBJ1-2; D may be TRBD1 (5 bases). The CDR3 spans 14 residues. Germline V gene lookup returns CDR1 WNHNN and CDR2 SYGVQD (reference sequence). With 6 bases removed from V and 2 bases from J, the gap between germline ends came to 13 bases.

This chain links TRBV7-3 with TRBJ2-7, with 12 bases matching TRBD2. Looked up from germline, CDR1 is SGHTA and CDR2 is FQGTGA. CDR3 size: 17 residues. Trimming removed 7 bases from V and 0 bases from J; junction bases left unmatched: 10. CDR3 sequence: CASTRGLAGGSSYEQYF. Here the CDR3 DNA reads TGTGCCAGCACCCGGGGGCTAGCGGGAGGGAGCTCCTACGAGCAGTACTTC.

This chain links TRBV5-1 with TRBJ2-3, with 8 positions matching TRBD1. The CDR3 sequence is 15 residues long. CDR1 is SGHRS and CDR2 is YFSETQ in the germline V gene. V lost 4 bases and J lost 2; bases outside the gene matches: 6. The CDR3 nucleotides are TGCGCCAGCAGCATCGGGGACAGGATCACAGATACGCAGTATTTT. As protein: CASSIGDRITDTQYF.

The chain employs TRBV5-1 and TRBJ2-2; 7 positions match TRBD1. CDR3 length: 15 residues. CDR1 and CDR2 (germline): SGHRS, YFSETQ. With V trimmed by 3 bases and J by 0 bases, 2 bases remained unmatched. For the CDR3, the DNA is TGCGCCAGCAGCTGGGGGACAGCGAACACCGGGGAGCTGTTTTTT. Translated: CASSWGTANTGELFF. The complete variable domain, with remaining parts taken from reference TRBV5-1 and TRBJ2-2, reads KAGVTQTPRYLIKTRGQQVTLSCSPISGHRSVSWYQQTPGQGLQFLFEYFSETQRNKGNFPGRFSGRQFSNSRSEMNVSTLELGDSALYLCASSWGTANTGELFFGEGSRLTVL.

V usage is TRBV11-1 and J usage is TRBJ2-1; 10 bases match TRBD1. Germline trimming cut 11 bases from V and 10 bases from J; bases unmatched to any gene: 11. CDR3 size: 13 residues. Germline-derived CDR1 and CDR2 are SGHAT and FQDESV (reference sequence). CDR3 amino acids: CAVRDRGVGEQFF. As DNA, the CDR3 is TGTGCCGTCCGGGACAGGGGCGTCGGGGAGCAGTTCTTC.

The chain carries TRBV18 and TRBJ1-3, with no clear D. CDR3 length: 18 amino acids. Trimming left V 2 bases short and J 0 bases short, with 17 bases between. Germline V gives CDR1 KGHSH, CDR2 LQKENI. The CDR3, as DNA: TGTGCCAGCTCACCATATAGCCCCGTTTATTACTCTGGAAACACCATATATTTT. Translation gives CASSPYSPVYYSGNTIYF.

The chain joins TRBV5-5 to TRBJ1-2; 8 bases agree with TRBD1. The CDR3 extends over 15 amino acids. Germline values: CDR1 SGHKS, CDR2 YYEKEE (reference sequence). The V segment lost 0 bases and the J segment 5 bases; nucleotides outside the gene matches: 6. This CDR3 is CASSLGGQATYGYTF. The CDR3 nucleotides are TGTGCCAGCAGCTTGGGGGGACAGGCAACGTATGGCTACACCTTC. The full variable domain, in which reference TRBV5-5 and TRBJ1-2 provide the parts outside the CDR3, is DAGVTQSPTHLIKTRGQQVTLRCSPISGHKSVSWYQQVLGQGPQFIFQYYEKEERGRGNFPDRFSARQFPNYSSELNVNALLLGDSALYLCASSLGGQATYGYTFGSGTRLTVV.

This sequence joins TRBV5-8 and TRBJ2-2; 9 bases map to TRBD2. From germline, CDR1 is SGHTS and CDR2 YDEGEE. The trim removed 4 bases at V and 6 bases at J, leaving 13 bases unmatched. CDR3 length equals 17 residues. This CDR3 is CASSTRSAGGGSGELFF. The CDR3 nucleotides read TGTGCCAGCAGCACCCGGTCAGCGGGAGGAGGATCCGGGGAGCTGTTTTTT.

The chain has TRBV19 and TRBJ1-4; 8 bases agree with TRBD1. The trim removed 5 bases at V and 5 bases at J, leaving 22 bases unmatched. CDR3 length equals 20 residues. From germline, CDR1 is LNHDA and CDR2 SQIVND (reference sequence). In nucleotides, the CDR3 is TGTGCCAGTAGTTCTACGCCCCGGGACAGGTCAAGGGCCGCAAATGAAAAACTGTTTTTT. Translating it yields CASSSTPRDRSRAANEKLFF. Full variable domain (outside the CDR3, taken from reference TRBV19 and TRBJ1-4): DGGITQSPKYLFRKEGQNVTLSCEQNLNHDAMYWYRQDPGQGLRLIYYSQIVNDFQKGDIAEGYSVSREKKESFPLTVTSAQKNPTAFYLCASSSTPRDRSRAANEKLFFGSGTQLSVL.

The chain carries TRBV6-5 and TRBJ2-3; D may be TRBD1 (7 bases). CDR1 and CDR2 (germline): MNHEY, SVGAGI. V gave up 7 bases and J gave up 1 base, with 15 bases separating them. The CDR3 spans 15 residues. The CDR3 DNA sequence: TGTGCCAGCACCAGGGGGGCTCTTGGCACAGATACGCAGTATTTT. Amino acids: CASTRGALGTDTQYF.

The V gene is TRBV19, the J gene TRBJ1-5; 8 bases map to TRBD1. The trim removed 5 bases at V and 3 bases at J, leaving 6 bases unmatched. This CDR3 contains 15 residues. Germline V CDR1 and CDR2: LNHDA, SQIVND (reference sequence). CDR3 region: CASSHRGSNNQPQHF. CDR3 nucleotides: TGTGCCAGTAGTCACAGGGGGTCGAACAATCAGCCCCAGCATTTT.

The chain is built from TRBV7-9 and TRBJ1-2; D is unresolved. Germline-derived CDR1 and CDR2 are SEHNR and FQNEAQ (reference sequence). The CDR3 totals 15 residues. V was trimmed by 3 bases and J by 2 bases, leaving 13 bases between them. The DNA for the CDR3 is TGTGCCAGCAGCTTCAGTGAAAGTTCGAACTATGGCTACACCTTC. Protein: CASSFSESSNYGYTF.

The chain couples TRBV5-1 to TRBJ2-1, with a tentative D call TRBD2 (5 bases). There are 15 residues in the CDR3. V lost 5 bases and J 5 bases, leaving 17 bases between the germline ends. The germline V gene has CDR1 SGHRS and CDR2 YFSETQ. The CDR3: CASSLISMGDNEQFF. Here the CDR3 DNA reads TGCGCCAGCAGTCTTATTAGCATGGGAGACAATGAGCAGTTCTTC.

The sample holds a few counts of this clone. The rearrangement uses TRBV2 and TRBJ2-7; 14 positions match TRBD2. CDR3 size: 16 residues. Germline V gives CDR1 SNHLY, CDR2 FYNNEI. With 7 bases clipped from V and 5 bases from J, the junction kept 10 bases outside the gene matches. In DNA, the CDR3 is TGTGCCAGCATCCCCCCGGGACTAGCGGGAGACAACGAGCAGTACTTC. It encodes CASIPPGLAGDNEQYF.

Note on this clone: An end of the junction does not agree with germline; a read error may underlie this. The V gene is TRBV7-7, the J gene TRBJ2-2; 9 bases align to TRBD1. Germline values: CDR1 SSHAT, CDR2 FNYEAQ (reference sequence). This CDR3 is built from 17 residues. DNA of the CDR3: TGTGCTAGCAGCCCCGGAGGGACAGGGATTTACACCGGGGAGCTGTTTTTT. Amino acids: CASSPGGTGIYTGELFF.

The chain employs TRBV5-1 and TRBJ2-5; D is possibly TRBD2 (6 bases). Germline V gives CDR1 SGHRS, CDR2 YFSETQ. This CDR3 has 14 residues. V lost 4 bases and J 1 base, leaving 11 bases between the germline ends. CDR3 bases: TGCGCCAGCAGCGGGGGACTGATCCAAGAGACCCAGTACTTC. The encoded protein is CASSGGLIQETQYF.

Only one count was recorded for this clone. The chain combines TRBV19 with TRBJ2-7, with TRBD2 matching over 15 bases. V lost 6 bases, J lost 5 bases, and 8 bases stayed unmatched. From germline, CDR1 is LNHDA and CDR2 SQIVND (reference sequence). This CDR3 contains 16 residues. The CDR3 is CASRRTSGRASDEQYF. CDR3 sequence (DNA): TGTGCCAGTAGACGGACTAGCGGGAGGGCCTCGGACGAGCAGTACTTC.

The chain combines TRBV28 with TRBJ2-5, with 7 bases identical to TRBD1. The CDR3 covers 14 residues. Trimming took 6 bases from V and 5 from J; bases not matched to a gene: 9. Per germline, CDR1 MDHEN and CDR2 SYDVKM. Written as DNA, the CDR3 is TGTGCCAGCAGCCTAAGAGGGGGCATGGAGACCCAGTACTTC. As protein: CASSLRGGMETQYF.